The 18 T cell receptor beta chains listed next were all sequenced from one sample in a study of vaccination and CD4 T cells after COVID-19. Their antigen targets remain unknown. Described treatment: roughly ten-day PBMC culture with coronavirus spike peptide pools or control peptides (ViraFEST assay). With the Oncomine TCR Beta short-read assay, DNA from cultured CD4+ T cells was sequenced. MiXCR, run by TCRdb on the PCR reads, gives a single entry per CDR3 protein. Seen here are about 21,000 distinct CDR3 sequences, about 42% observed once, and the top ten hold about 28%. The sample was CD4+ T cells from blood, cultured in vitro, taken before SARS-CoV-2 vaccination. The receptor source for this set is a human donor who received a COVID-19 vaccine.

The CDR3 reads CATSERQGHGYTF. The CDR3 DNA reads TGTGCCACCAGTGAGCGACAGGGACATGGCTACACCTTC. The genes are TRBV24-1 and TRBJ1-2; TRBD1 matches at 7 bases. The CDR3 runs 13 residues. Germline values: CDR1 KGHDR, CDR2 SFDVKD. V lost 4 bases and J lost 6; bases outside the gene matches: 4.

This clonotype was detected a few times. This sequence joins TRBV15 and TRBJ2-1; TRBD1 agrees at 9 bases. J lost 4 bases, V lost 9 bases, and 1 base had no gene match. Germline CDR1 reads LNHNV; CDR2 reads YYDKDF (reference sequence). The CDR3 loop spans 12 amino acids. CDR3 loop: CATGQGYNEQFF. Here the CDR3 DNA reads TGTGCCACGGGACAGGGTTACAATGAGCAGTTCTTC.

This clonotype showed up just a few times. The chain employs TRBV7-9 and TRBJ2-5, with a weak D call TRBD1 (5 bases). Germline values: CDR1 SEHNR, CDR2 FQNEAQ (reference sequence). V lost 1 base and J lost 4, with 10 bases in between. The CDR3 has 14 amino acids. The CDR3 nucleotides read TGTGCCAGCAGCTTAGTACCAGGGCGAGAGACCCAGTACTTC. Protein sequence: CASSLVPGRETQYF. Based on the CDR3 plus reference TRBV7-9 and TRBJ2-5, the full variable domain is DTGVSQNPRHKITKRGQNVTFRCDPISEHNRLYWYRQTLGQGPEFLTYFQNEAQLEKSRLLSDRFSAERPKGSFSTLEIQRTEQGDSAMYLCASSLVPGRETQYFGPGTRLLVL.

In its sample, this clonotype was seen a few times. At one end, the junction sequence differs from germline, possibly due to a read error. The chain carries TRBV20-1 and TRBJ2-5, with D tentatively TRBD2 (7 bases). This CDR3 region has 12 residues. Germline V lookup: CDR1 DFQATT, CDR2 SNEGSKA (reference sequence). DNA for the CDR3: TGCAGTCCTAGGGGGGGCGGTGAGACCCAGTACTTC. This sequence encodes CSPRGGGETQYF.

In this sample, this clonotype turned up a few times. This chain connects TRBV20-1 to TRBJ2-3; 15 bases are shared with TRBD2. The CDR3 sequence is 16 residues long. V trimming: 4 bases; J trimming: 4 bases; junction bases outside the gene matches: 6. CDR1 is DFQATT and CDR2 is SNEGSKA in the germline V gene (reference sequence). The DNA for the CDR3 is TGCAGTGCTACCGGACTAGCGGGGGGGTTCGCAGATACGCAGTATTTT. Amino acids: CSATGLAGGFADTQYF.

J is TRBJ1-5 and V is TRBV27; D may be TRBD1 (6 bases). CDR1 is MNHEY and CDR2 is SMNVEV in the germline V gene (reference sequence). The CDR3 is 15 amino acids. V lost 1 base and J lost 4, with 11 bases in between. Written as DNA, the CDR3 is TGTGCCAGCAGTTTATACAGGGCGGGAAATCAGCCCCAGCATTTT. Its translation is CASSLYRAGNQPQHF.

This clonotype was observed a few times. The V and J genes are TRBV24-1 and TRBJ2-3; D is unresolved. CDR1 KGHDR and CDR2 SFDVKD come from the germline V gene. The CDR3 spans 13 residues. The V gene lost 0 bases and the J gene lost 0 bases, with 0 bases spanning the gap. CDR3 region: CATSDLSTDTQYF. The CDR3 DNA reads TGTGCCACCAGTGATTTGAGCACAGATACGCAGTATTTT.

This clonotype was observed a handful of times. The chain combines TRBV23-1 with TRBJ2-2, with 9 bases that match TRBD1. TRBV23-1 is classed as an ORF, of uncertain function. V shed 0 bases and J 4 bases; nucleotides not matched to a gene: 6. The CDR3 has 17 residues. The CDR3 DNA sequence: TGCGCCAGCAGTCAATCTAGGACAGGGGCGGCCACCGGGGAGCTGTTTTTT. Protein product: CASSQSRTGAATGELFF.

This clonotype appeared a few times. The J gene is TRBJ1-2, the V gene TRBV6-1, with 7 bases fitting TRBD1. This CDR3 is built from 16 residues. With 9 bases clipped from V and 3 bases from J, the junction kept 16 bases outside the gene matches. The germline V gene encodes CDR1 MNHNS and CDR2 SASEGT. CDR3: CASVRDRFDKYYGYTF. The DNA of the CDR3 is TGTGCCAGTGTACGGGACAGATTCGACAAGTACTATGGCTACACCTTC.

Only one count was recorded for this clonotype. The rearrangement uses TRBV20-1 and TRBJ1-2, with 9 bases that match TRBD1. There are 15 residues in the CDR3. Germline V CDR1 and CDR2: DFQATT, SNEGSKA (reference sequence). Losses at the gene ends were 5 bases for V and 1 base for J; bases not matched to a gene: 8. CDR3 residues: CSARNRDRVNYGYTF. CDR3 coding DNA: TGCAGTGCTCGAAACCGGGACAGGGTTAACTATGGCTACACCTTC.

The chain combines TRBV12-3 or TRBV12-4 with TRBJ1-6, with D perhaps matching TRBD1 (5 bases). V gave up 2 bases and J gave up 7 bases, with 12 bases separating them. The CDR3 extends over 15 amino acids. The CDR3 bases are TGTGCCAGCAGTTTAATAGGAGGGGAGAATTCACCCCTCCACTTT. This codes for CASSLIGGENSPLHF.

This clonotype was detected a few times. This sequence joins TRBV24-1 and TRBJ2-1; D possibly matches TRBD1 or TRBD2 (7 bases each). The germline V gene encodes CDR1 KGHDR and CDR2 SFDVKD. Between the trimmed V and J ends, which lost 3 bases and 7 bases, there was a span of 15 bases. This CDR3 has 15 residues. Written as DNA, the CDR3 is TGTGCCACCAGTGATGGGGGGGACAGCCGAAATGAGCAGTTCTTC. Amino acid sequence: CATSDGGDSRNEQFF.

The J gene is TRBJ2-5, the V gene TRBV5-1; 9 nucleotides align to TRBD2. CDR1 SGHRS and CDR2 YFSETQ come from the germline V gene. This CDR3 has 18 residues. Germline trimming cut 3 bases from V and 4 bases from J; bases unmatched to any gene: 16. CDR3 nucleotide sequence: TGCGCCAGCAGCTGGACCAGCACTCTAGCGGGGCTCGGAGAGACCCAGTACTTC. This translates into CASSWTSTLAGLGETQYF. The complete variable domain, with remaining parts taken from reference TRBV5-1 and TRBJ2-5, reads KAGVTQTPRYLIKTRGQQVTLSCSPISGHRSVSWYQQTPGQGLQFLFEYFSETQRNKGNFPGRFSGRQFSNSRSEMNVSTLELGDSALYLCASSWTSTLAGLGETQYFGPGTRLLVL.

There are a few counts of this clonotype. The chain is built from TRBV7-6 and TRBJ1-5; D remains ambiguous. Germline loops: CDR1 SGHVS, CDR2 FNYEAQ. V lost 1 base to trimming and J lost 5 bases, with 6 bases between them. The CDR3 is 13 amino acids. CDR3 loop: CASSLGRDQPQHF. The CDR3 DNA reads TGTGCCAGCAGCTTAGGTCGCGATCAGCCCCAGCATTTT.

This clonotype came up a few times. The rearrangement joins TRBV2 to TRBJ2-3; D is perhaps TRBD2 (5 bases). Germline CDR1 is SNHLY and CDR2 is FYNNEI. V gave up 4 bases and J gave up 1 base, with 12 bases separating them. This CDR3 comprises 15 residues. The CDR3: CASSGIGRGTDTQYF. As DNA, the CDR3 is TGTGCCAGCAGTGGGATTGGGCGGGGCACAGATACGCAGTATTTT.

As DNA, the CDR3 is TGTGCCAGCAGCCCACAGGGGGAATTGACCCTCGAGCAGTACTTC. It encodes CASSPQGELTLEQYF. The V and J genes are TRBV7-2 and TRBJ2-7, with 8 bases aligning to TRBD1. V lost 5 bases to trimming and J lost 6 bases; unmatched junction nucleotides: 12. The CDR3 totals 15 residues. Germline V gives CDR1 SGHTA, CDR2 FQGNSA.

The chain carries TRBV2 and TRBJ1-2, with TRBD1 identical over 7 bases. The CDR3 covers 12 residues. J was trimmed by 8 bases and V by 4 bases; bases with no gene match: 4. Germline CDR1 and CDR2: SNHLY and FYNNEI. The CDR3 sequence: CASSGQGRGYTF. The CDR3 DNA sequence: TGTGCCAGCAGTGGACAGGGTAGAGGCTACACCTTC.

This clonotype has more than one count but fewer than ten. This rearrangement joins TRBV7-9 to TRBJ1-2, with D perhaps TRBD1 (5 bases). The V end was cut by 2 bases, the J end by 2 bases, with 18 bases between. CDR3 size: 17 residues. Looked up from germline, CDR1 is SEHNR and CDR2 is FQNEAQ (reference sequence). Here the CDR3 DNA reads TGTGCCAGCAGCTTAATGGGGGGGGGAGGGTTCAACTATGGCTACACCTTC. This codes for CASSLMGGGGFNYGYTF.